This T cell receptor (beta chain) derives from a study of cytomegalovirus exposure and HLA in healthy donors. General study points: Both high specificity and high sensitivity reportedly marked the classifier's diagnosis of cytomegalovirus status.

Primers included in the PCR were 60 Vbeta and 13 Jbeta primers. TCRdb's table, derived via immunoSEQ multiplex PCR, lists solely in-frame clones and lacks some. The top ten clones hold approximately 4.3% of a sample with some 130,000 clones, around 80% of them seen once. This CDR3 has 15 amino acids. Of note for this clone: The antigen is not known.

Those who donated were healthy bone marrow donors. Material: PBMCs. The V call is TRBV21-1, the J call TRBJ2-7; the D call in the table, TRBD2, was not verified against the DNA. TRBV21-1 represents a pseudogene. The receptor was derived from a man younger than 45 in good health. The CDR3 spells CASSKVTSGSYEQYF. The CDR3 bases are TGTGCCAGCAGCAAAGTTACTAGCGGGAGCTACGAGCAGTACTTC.